These 9 T cell receptor beta chains were sequenced from one sample in a study of T cell changes during pregnancy in multiple sclerosis. Here immunoSEQ multiplex PCR was the method, and the copy in TCRdb shows in-frame clones only, minus some. The sample gives tens of thousands of clones, roughly nine tenths of which show up once; more than 1.4% is in the top ten. This sample comprised peripheral blood, obtained in the second trimester of pregnancy. Receptors were obtained from a female donor with multiple sclerosis, enrolled in a pregnancy study.

V gene TRBV6-1 combines with J gene TRBJ2-2, with 8 bases that match TRBD1. CDR1 is MNHNS and CDR2 is SASEGT in the germline V gene. This CDR3 comprises 13 residues. The V gene end was trimmed by 7 bases and the J gene end by 7 bases; junction bases not matched to a gene: 5. CDR3 amino acids: CASTTGQVGELFF. Written as DNA, the CDR3 is TGTGCCAGCACCACGGGACAGGTCGGGGAGCTGTTTTTT.

The chain joins TRBV6-6 to TRBJ2-2, with 11 bases lining up with TRBD1. From germline, CDR1 is MNHNY and CDR2 SVGAGI (reference sequence). Germline trimming cut 5 bases from V and 7 bases from J; bases unmatched to any gene: 9. CDR3 length: 16 amino acids. CDR3 coding DNA: TGTGCCAGCAGTACCCCCGGGACAGGGGGAGTCGGGGAGCTGTTTTTT. It codes for CASSTPGTGGVGELFF.

The chain joins TRBV6-6 to TRBJ1-4; the D is unclear. This CDR3 region has 14 residues. Germline-derived CDR1 and CDR2 are MNHNY and SVGAGI (reference sequence). The V gene lost 4 bases and the J gene lost 7 bases, with 13 bases spanning the gap. CDR3 nucleotide sequence: TGTGCCAGCAGTTCCGGGGATCGGGGTGAAAAACTGTTTTTT. Encoded protein: CASSSGDRGEKLFF.

This clone was detected once. The chain employs TRBV19 and TRBJ2-3; possibly TRBD1 for D (5 bases). Trimming stripped 3 bases from V and 0 bases from J, with 10 bases between. This CDR3 spans 15 amino acids. Germline CDR1 and CDR2: LNHDA and SQIVND (reference sequence). CDR3 amino acids: CASSMGQRSTDTQYF. CDR3 nucleotide sequence: TGTGCCAGTAGTATGGGGCAGAGAAGCACAGATACGCAGTATTTT.

The rearrangement joins TRBV6-6 to TRBJ1-1; 7 bases map to TRBD1. This CDR3 spans 13 amino acids. Germline CDR1 reads MNHNY; CDR2 reads SVGAGI (reference sequence). The junction had 6 bases not matched to a gene; V was cut back by 6 bases and J by 5 bases. The CDR3 nucleotides are TGTGCCAGCAGGACAGGGCAGCGGACTGAAGCTTTCTTT. Translated: CASRTGQRTEAFF.

Comments on this clone: A read error may account for a junction end that differs from germline. The V and J genes are TRBV4-1 and TRBJ2-7; D possibly corresponds to TRBD1 (6 bases). Germline values: CDR1 MGHRA, CDR2 YSYEKL. The length of the CDR3 is 16 residues. The CDR3 loop is CAGSLDPRTAAYEQYF. The CDR3 DNA sequence: TGCGCCGGCAGCCTAGACCCTCGGACAGCTGCCTACGAGCAGTACTTC.

This rearrangement joins TRBV20-1 to TRBJ1-4; 7 bases are a match to TRBD1. The CDR3 extends over 11 amino acids. Germline loops: CDR1 DFQATT, CDR2 SNEGSKA (reference sequence). V trimming: 4 bases; J trimming: 8 bases; junction bases outside the gene matches: 1. CDR3 sequence: CSAKTGEKLFF. CDR3 nucleotides: TGCAGTGCTAAGACAGGGGAAAAACTGTTTTTT.

This sequence joins TRBV4-1 and TRBJ1-2; D possibly corresponds to TRBD1 (6 bases). The CDR3 consists of 17 residues. Trimming took 0 bases from V and 8 from J, leaving 22 bases between them. Per germline, CDR1 MGHRA and CDR2 YSYEKL. The CDR3 DNA reads TGCGCCAGCAGCCAAGATTGGAAAGCTACAGGGACTAGGGGCTACACCTTC. It codes for CASSQDWKATGTRGYTF.

The chain links TRBV18 to TRBJ1-2, with 7 bases lining up with TRBD1. The J segment lost 5 bases and the V segment lost 5 bases, leaving 5 bases of the junction unmatched. From germline, CDR1 is KGHSH and CDR2 LQKENI. This CDR3 has 13 residues. The CDR3 DNA is TGTGCCAGCTCAGAGGACAGGCGGTATGGCTACACCTTC. Translation gives CASSEDRRYGYTF.